What follows describes a single TCR beta chain. This clone is a singleton in its sample. The specificity of this receptor is unknown. One end of the junction does not line up with germline, which may come from a read error. The immunoSEQ Assay was used to sequence TCRbeta CDR3 regions. After extraction, genomic DNA underwent amplification by bias-controlled multiplex PCR, followed by high-throughput sequencing. As for how the authors treated the data: To quantify the absolute abundance of every unique TCRbeta CDR3 region, sequences were collapsed and filtered. Usable DNA was measured by amplifying reference genes present in all nucleated cells, and TCRbeta template counts were normalized to that usable DNA to estimate T cell fraction. Repertoire TCRs were annotated as SARS-CoV-2-specific by exact matching of V gene, CDR3 amino acid sequence and J gene to a known reactive TCR set. MIRA supplied the reference SARS-CoV-2 TCR set, which was filtered for enrichment in COVID-19-positive ImmuneCODE repertoires so that public or cross-reactive TCRs were removed. Using the MIRA antigens, annotated TCRs were further analysed by specific ORF or by position within an ORF. Depth was the summed frequency of annotated unique rearrangements, while breadth was defined as annotated unique rearrangements over total unique productive rearrangements. Group comparisons of TCR breadth used two-sided Wilcoxon rank-sum tests. This is the immuneACCESS table as TCRdb keeps it, with only in-frame sequences that have V and J called. A part of the clones is gone; compared with another copy, unresolved V genes explain less than half, and the rest is unexplained. That table gives V, J and clone size, and the DNA gave D and trimming. In all, the sample holds about 370,000 clones, and 70% to 90% of those were seen once. The ten largest account for roughly 3% of the sample.

The treatment or condition label, as the study defines it: around 19 received Ad26.COV2.S at low or high dose, single or two shots; five or six received placebo; per-sample allocation not given. For vaccine and placebo recipients, repertoires were sequenced using samples collected on day 63 after the first injection. In Cohort 1b, around 23 adults aged 18-55 years were enrolled at a single site in Boston, USA, between 29 July and 7 August 2020. Ad26.COV2.S consisted of a replication-incompetent adenovirus type 26 vector by which a prefusion-stabilized SARS-CoV-2 spike protein from the original Wuhan strain was expressed. The germline V gene (reference sequence) specifies SEHNR as CDR1 and FQNEAQ as CDR2. From the cysteine through the phenylalanine, the CDR3 covers 15 amino acids. The read is trimmed to its CDR3 DNA, 45 bases read in frame from base 1. The sample is drawn from a study of Ad26.COV2.S vaccination and SARS-CoV-2 variants (dated by TCRdb to about 2021). Turning to the overall study: Vaccine-arm donors were drawn from COV1001, a multicentre, randomized, double-blind, placebo-controlled phase I-IIa trial of Ad26.COV2.S in healthy adults. TCRbeta repertoire sequencing served as the tool for gauging how specific and how broad the SARS-CoV-2-reactive T cell receptors were following Ad26.COV2.S vaccination. A total of 32 samples were included in the TCR-sequenced set, comprising around 19 Ad26.COV2.S vaccine recipients, 5 placebo recipients and 8 SARS-CoV-2 convalescent individuals. Investigators did not know the trial group allocation while performing experiments and assessing outcomes. Ad26.COV2.S was administered intramuscularly at 5 x 10^10 or 1 x 10^11 viral particles, either as a single shot or as two shots given 56 days apart. Participants in the trial were split at random into five groups of five each, receiving low-dose or high-dose Ad26.COV2.S once or twice, or else placebo on both occasions. Overall study results and their limits: Substantial breadth of spike-specific CD8+ and CD4+ T cell responses was reported after vaccination. It was noted by the authors that total T cell responses may have been underestimated by the TCR breadth and depth analyses. Non-spike TCR breadth was comparable between vaccine and placebo recipients, consistent with the vaccine containing only spike. Ad26.COV2.S recipients had higher spike-specific TCR breadth than placebo recipients (P = 0.0014). The study was not powered for comparison of responses between vaccine doses or regimens.

Specimen: peripheral blood, collected in a trial of Ad26.COV2.S vaccine versus placebo. This clonotype was obtained from a person aged 18-60 years who received the Ad26.COV2.S COVID-19 vaccine or a placebo. Here the chain combines TRBV7-9 and TRBJ2-2; 10 nucleotides in the junction match TRBD2. The CDR3 protein sequence reads: CASTLAGGNTGELFF. The bases read TGTGCCAGCACCTTAGCGGGGGGCAATACCGGGGAGCTGTTTTTT.